The rows below give T cell receptor beta chains drawn from one sample of a study of T-cell memory formation after mild COVID-19. TCRdb reprocessed the 5' RACE reads with MiXCR, giving one entry per CDR3 protein. There are 400,000 to 450,000 distinct CDR3 sequences in the sample; over 15% occur only once, and approximately 21% lies in the top ten. The sample consisted of PBMCs or a T cell subset sorted from them (not recorded which). The receptors stem from a man aged 18 to 29 who had mild COVID-19 (a few samples of this study predate the infection). Cell type and time point are not known. The conserved cysteine and the conserved F or W are not part of the CDR3 here. The D gene is left open where the match is weak.

ASSLSGRPANEQF TRBV27 NA TRBJ2-1
ASSGLAGGQYEQF TRBV12-3/TRBV12-4 TRBD2 TRBJ2-1
ASSQDWSPSDTQY TRBV4-3 NA TRBJ2-3
ASSPRTSGLYEQY TRBV7-8 TRBD2 TRBJ2-7
ASSYPPLGYYEQY TRBV6-2/TRBV6-3 NA TRBJ2-7
ASSQEGRGSYNEQF TRBV3-1 NA TRBJ2-1
ASSDTDRGREKLF TRBV6-1 TRBD1 TRBJ1-4
ATRQRLAGEADTQY TRBV10-3 TRBD2 TRBJ2-3
ASSRTGLRETQY TRBV6-5 TRBD1 TRBJ2-5
ASSAHGTENTEAF TRBV9 TRBD1 TRBJ1-1
ASKEVAVGSEAF TRBV5-1 NA TRBJ1-1
ASSLSNANYGYT TRBV12-3/TRBV12-4 NA TRBJ1-2
ASSQELGGGRQETQY TRBV4-3 TRBD2 TRBJ2-5
ASSFSGLGGEKLF TRBV28 NA TRBJ1-4
ASSYWGAEQY TRBV6-2/TRBV6-3 NA TRBJ2-7
SARASMDRILYGYT TRBV20-1 TRBD1 TRBJ1-2
ASSLLKETQY TRBV5-6 NA TRBJ2-5
ASTNIENTIY TRBV28 NA TRBJ1-3
ASSSGTFKNYGYT TRBV5-4 NA TRBJ1-2
SAKRWNGEQY TRBV29-1 NA TRBJ2-7
ASSRRQGSSYNSPLH TRBV4-2 TRBD1 TRBJ1-6
ASSLGLSRNYGYT TRBV7-2 NA TRBJ1-2
ASSPAVFSGELF TRBV5-1 NA TRBJ2-2
AIRETVPETQY TRBV10-3 NA TRBJ2-5
ASSSDGGMDRELF TRBV5-6 NA TRBJ2-2
ANREPYTGELF TRBV7-2 NA TRBJ2-2
ASSTGMGLTGNTIY TRBV7-6 NA TRBJ1-3
SASRQGAEDTQY TRBV20-1 TRBD1 TRBJ2-3
ASSPRRADIQY TRBV7-2 NA TRBJ2-4
ASTPSDRGKNIQY TRBV13 TRBD1 TRBJ2-4
ASSLARDRAYNEQF TRBV11-1 TRBD1 TRBJ2-1
SASTGGGNTDTQY TRBV20-1 TRBD2 TRBJ2-3
ASSQRDRLHEQF TRBV4-3 TRBD1 TRBJ2-1
AWYPRGGYEQY TRBV30 NA TRBJ2-7
ASPGLAGGHQDTQY TRBV6-2/TRBV6-3 TRBD2 TRBJ2-3
AISGLENNYGYT TRBV10-3 NA TRBJ1-2
ASSSGLAGGETQY TRBV7-2 TRBD2 TRBJ2-5
SARSTGPSNQPQH TRBV20-1 NA TRBJ1-5